The rows below give T cell receptor beta chains drawn from one sample of a study of CD8 T cells in Susac syndrome. TCRdb reanalysed the immunoSEQ multiplex PCR reads using MiXCR and keeps one entry per CDR3 protein. The sample lists about 110,000 distinct CDR3 sequences; 94% were seen once. Material for sequencing was CD8+ T cells from PBMCs. These receptors came from a human donor with Susac syndrome. Each CDR3 is given with its conserved first and last residue. D genes are given only for firm matches. Only part of the rows carry a size: once, few, many, or a class if the clone is expanded.

d_gene,j_gene,v_gene,abundance,CDR3nt,CDR3aa
-,TRBJ2-1,TRBV5-1,-,TGCGCCAGCAGCTTTAAACCAGACTCCTACAATGAGCAGTTCTTC,CASSFKPDSYNEQFF
TRBD1,TRBJ2-7,TRBV7-8,-,TGTGCCAGCAGCTTCGATCCAGGGGGCGAATACGAGCAGTACTTC,CASSFDPGGEYEQYF
-,TRBJ1-2,TRBV9,-,TGTGCCAGCAGCGTAGAGAGGGATCAGATTAACTATGGCTACACCTTC,CASSVERDQINYGYTF
TRBD2,TRBJ2-5,TRBV20-1,once,TGCAGTGGCTCTCCGGGGGGGCCAGAGACCCAGTACTTC,CSGSPGGPETQYF
-,TRBJ2-5,TRBV27,-,TGTGCCAGCAGTTTTAATATGGGAAGAGAGACCCAGTACTTC,CASSFNMGRETQYF
-,TRBJ2-5,TRBV18,-,TGTGCCAGCTCAAAGGCCGGACAGCAAGAGACCCAGTACTTC,CASSKAGQQETQYF
TRBD2,TRBJ2-1,TRBV27,-,TGTGCCAGCACTCTAGCGGGGGGTCTCAATGAGCAGTTCTTC,CASTLAGGLNEQFF
TRBD2,TRBJ2-1,TRBV25-1,-,TGTGCCAGCGGACTTTCTAGCGGGGGCGCTTTCTTC,CASGLSSGGAFF
TRBD1,TRBJ2-2,TRBV7-9,-,TGTGCCAGCAGCTTAGATCAGTGGGACAGGGTAAACACCGGGGAGCTGTTTTTT,CASSLDQWDRVNTGELFF
-,TRBJ1-2,TRBV29-1,once,TGCAGCGTTGAATGGGATGGCTACACCTTC,CSVEWDGYTF
-,TRBJ2-3,TRBV4-2,-,TGCGCCAGCAGCCAAGATGGGGGTGCTAGCACAGATACGCAGTATTTT,CASSQDGGASTDTQYF
-,TRBJ1-5,TRBV6-6,-,TGTGCCAGCACCCCAACAGGGTTGAATCAGCCCCAGCATTTT,CASTPTGLNQPQHF
TRBD1,TRBJ2-7,TRBV3-1,-,TGTGCCAGCAGCCAAGATGCTAGACGGACAGGACCCTTTTACGAGCAGTACTTC,CASSQDARRTGPFYEQYF
-,TRBJ2-1,TRBV6-2/TRBV6-3,-,TGTGCCAGCTTTGGGGGGGCCAAGCAGTTCTTC,CASFGGAKQFF
-,TRBJ1-2,TRBV27,-,TGTGCCAGCAGTTTATCTGGGGGCACGAGGGGCTACACCTTC,CASSLSGGTRGYTF
-,TRBJ1-2,TRBV29-1,-,TGCAGCGCAAGGGGCGGGGACGGGGACTATGGCTACACCTTC,CSARGGDGDYGYTF
TRBD1,TRBJ1-4,TRBV11-2,-,TGTGCCAGCAGCTCGACAGGGGTTAGTGAAAAACTGTTTTTT,CASSSTGVSEKLFF
-,TRBJ2-2,TRBV29-1,-,TGCAGCGTTTCCAGCGGTAACACCGGGGAGCTGTTTTTT,CSVSSGNTGELFF
TRBD2,TRBJ2-1,TRBV7-9,once,TGTGCCAGCAGCCCAACCTCGGGGGGTGGTATGAATGAGCAGTTCTTC,CASSPTSGGGMNEQFF
-,TRBJ1-2,TRBV6-1,-,TGTGCCAGCAGTCCTCATTCCGCTTTAGTCAGCCTCGTCTATGGCTACACCTTC,CASSPHSALVSLVYGYTF
-,TRBJ2-2,TRBV20-1,-,TGCAGTGCTTTCTTAAGGACTAACTCCGGGGAGCTGTTTTTT,CSAFLRTNSGELFF
TRBD1,TRBJ2-1,TRBV29-1,-,TGCAGCGGTGAACAGGGGACCAACTACAATGAGCAGTTCTTC,CSGEQGTNYNEQFF
TRBD1,TRBJ2-7,TRBV5-1,-,TGCGCCAGCAGCTTGGTACAGGGGGACGAGCAGTACTTC,CASSLVQGDEQYF
-,TRBJ2-7,TRBV18,-,TGTGCCAGCTCACCGGCGCAGGGGACCTACGAGCAGTACTTC,CASSPAQGTYEQYF
-,TRBJ2-3,TRBV5-4,once,TGTGCCAGCAGCTTTGCCTCAGATACGCAGTATTTT,CASSFASDTQYF
-,TRBJ2-5,TRBV2,-,TGTGCCAGCAGTGGTGCGGGATTCCAAGAGACCCAGTACTTC,CASSGAGFQETQYF
-,TRBJ1-1,TRBV9,-,TGTGCCAGCAGCGTAGGGGGATGGACTGAAGCTTTCTTT,CASSVGGWTEAFF
TRBD1,TRBJ1-1,TRBV29-1,-,TGCAGCGTTGATTCGGGGACAGTGAACACTGAAGCTTTCTTT,CSVDSGTVNTEAFF
TRBD2,TRBJ2-6,TRBV5-1,once,TGCGCCAGCAGCTTGGAACTAGCGGTCCTCTCTGGGGCCAACGTCCTGACTTTC,CASSLELAVLSGANVLTF
-,TRBJ2-1,TRBV10-1,-,TGCGCCACCTCGGAGGGGCTTGACAATGAGCAGTTCTTC,CATSEGLDNEQFF
-,TRBJ1-5,TRBV20-1,-,TGCAGTGCTAGAAGCGAGAGCAATCAGCCCCAGCATTTT,CSARSESNQPQHF
-,TRBJ2-2,TRBV4-1,-,TGCGCCAGCAGCCCAGGGGTGAGCACCGGGGAGCTGTTTTTT,CASSPGVSTGELFF
-,TRBJ2-1,TRBV9,-,TGTGCCAGCAGCGTAGATCCGGGGTTGGGCAATGAGCAGTTCTTC,CASSVDPGLGNEQFF
TRBD1,TRBJ2-2,TRBV15,-,TGTGCCACCAGCAGACTGGACAGGGTGCTCCCCGGGGAGCTGTTTTTT,CATSRLDRVLPGELFF
TRBD1,TRBJ2-7,TRBV9,medium-sized,TGTGCCAGCAGCGACCGGGACAGCAGCTCCTACGAGCAGTACTTC,CASSDRDSSSYEQYF
TRBD2,TRBJ2-7,TRBV7-9,-,TGTGCCAGCAGCTTAGAGCGGGGGGAGCAGTACTTC,CASSLERGEQYF
-,TRBJ2-1,TRBV9,-,TGTGCCAGCAGCGTAGGCGCTAACAATGAGCAGTTCTTC,CASSVGANNEQFF
-,TRBJ1-1,TRBV19,-,TGTGCCAGTAGTATTTCGGTGAAGAACACTGAAGCTTTCTTT,CASSISVKNTEAFF
-,TRBJ2-5,TRBV6-2/TRBV6-3,-,TGTGCCAGCAGCCCCGGGCGGAAGAACAAGGGAGAGACCCAGTACTTC,CASSPGRKNKGETQYF
TRBD1,TRBJ2-7,TRBV7-9,-,TGTGCCAGCAGCGCGCAGGGGGCAACCGAGCAGTACTTC,CASSAQGATEQYF
-,TRBJ2-3,TRBV25-1,-,TGTGCCAGCAGTGAATTGAGGGGAGGCACAGATACGCAGTATTTT,CASSELRGGTDTQYF
-,TRBJ2-3,TRBV4-1,-,TGCGCCAGCAGCCAGGAGGGGGCAGGTGAAGATACGCAGTATTTT,CASSQEGAGEDTQYF
TRBD1,TRBJ2-5,TRBV20-1,-,TGCAGTGCTAGGGACAGGGGGTGGGAGACCCAGTACTTC,CSARDRGWETQYF
TRBD2,TRBJ2-2,TRBV29-1,-,TGCAGCGTTACGGGACTAGCTAGCACCGGGGAGCTGTTTTTT,CSVTGLASTGELFF
-,TRBJ1-2,TRBV14,few,TGTGCCAGCAGCCAAGTCCCCCATGGCTACACCTTC,CASSQVPHGYTF